Listed below are T cell receptor beta chains from one sample, sequenced in a study of T-cell reconstitution after alpha-beta-depleted transplantation in children. TCRdb ran MiXCR on the PCR reads and lists one entry per CDR3 protein. The table has more than 250,000 distinct CDR3 sequences, more than 8% seen once. The material sequenced was PBMCs from the stem cell graft donor, taken from the stem cell graft. The receptors shown here come from a human donor who donated a stem cell graft to a child with SCID. The CDR3 runs from the conserved cysteine through the conserved F or W. Fields, in order: D gene, J gene, V gene, clone size, CDR3 protein, CDR3 DNA. A D gene is named only where the DNA matches it firmly. Clone size, where shown, is once, few, many, or a class for clones that have expanded.

>-|TRBJ2-1|TRBV5-1|many
CASSLESGGLYNEQFF
TGCGCCAGCAGCTTGGAGTCAGGAGGTCTATACAATGAGCAGTTCTTC
>-|TRBJ1-6|TRBV9|few
CASSPTGTSYNSPLHF
TGTGCCAGCAGCCCAACAGGGACCTCCTATAATTCACCCCTCCACTTT
>-|TRBJ2-7|TRBV5-4|few
CASSLATYEQYF
TGTGCCAGCAGCTTGGCCACCTACGAGCAGTACTTC
>-|TRBJ1-2|TRBV12-3/TRBV12-4|-
CASGRDYGYTF
TGTGCCAGCGGTCGGGACTATGGCTACACCTTC
>-|TRBJ1-4|TRBV18|-
CASSDTATNEKLFF
TGTGCCAGCTCAGACACCGCAACTAATGAAAAACTGTTTTTT
>-|TRBJ1-1|TRBV6-6|-
CACRVRNTEAFF
TGTGCCTGCAGGGTTCGTAACACTGAAGCTTTCTTT
>TRBD2|TRBJ2-2|TRBV12-3/TRBV12-4|-
CASSSTSGLTGELFF
TGTGCCAGCAGCTCTACTAGCGGTCTCACCGGGGAGCTGTTTTTT
>-|TRBJ2-1|TRBV24-1|-
CATSDTNKDEQFF
TGTGCCACCAGTGATACGAACAAGGATGAGCAGTTCTTC
>TRBD1|TRBJ1-2|TRBV5-1|-
CASSPQTGDYGYTF
TGCGCCAGCAGCCCTCAGACAGGGGACTATGGCTACACCTTC
>-|TRBJ2-7|TRBV6-5|few
CASSYGFEQYF
TGTGCCAGCAGTTACGGTTTCGAGCAGTACTTC
>-|TRBJ2-3|TRBV27|few
CASRSRDSGTDTQYF
TGTGCCAGCAGATCCCGGGACTCAGGCACAGATACGCAGTATTTT
>-|TRBJ2-1|TRBV5-1|-
CASSSIVNEQFF
TGCGCCAGCAGCTCGATCGTCAATGAGCAGTTCTTC
>-|TRBJ2-1|TRBV29-1|few
CSVAVQSPYNEQFF
TGCAGCGTTGCAGTTCAGTCGCCCTACAATGAGCAGTTCTTC
>-|TRBJ1-2|TRBV3-1|few
CASSQDPGAGYGYTF
TGTGCCAGCAGCCAAGATCCGGGGGCGGGCTATGGCTACACCTTC
>-|TRBJ1-4|TRBV12-3/TRBV12-4|few
CASSFWWGEEKLFF
TGTGCCAGCAGCTTTTGGTGGGGGGAAGAAAAACTGTTTTTT
>TRBD1|TRBJ1-3|TRBV29-1|many
CSVGLGQAGNTIYF
TGCAGCGTTGGTTTGGGACAGGCCGGAAACACCATATATTTT
>-|TRBJ1-2|TRBV24-1|few
CATSDPSRAEGYTF
TGTGCCACCAGTGATCCGAGCAGGGCGGAGGGCTACACCTTC
>-|TRBJ1-4|TRBV25-1|many
CASTDFGAGLPEHEKLFF
TGTGCCAGCACCGACTTCGGGGCGGGGCTGCCGGAACATGAAAAACTGTTTTTT
>TRBD2|TRBJ2-3|TRBV27|few
CASSWLVAGGHSTDTQYF
TGTGCCAGCAGTTGGCTGGTAGCGGGGGGTCACAGCACAGATACGCAGTATTTT
>TRBD1|TRBJ1-1|TRBV4-2|many
CASSQGQVRQNTEAFF
TGTGCCAGCAGCCAGGGACAGGTCCGGCAGAACACTGAAGCTTTCTTT
>-|TRBJ1-1|TRBV5-1|-
CASSLAVGQRNVGTEAFF
TGCGCCAGCAGTTTGGCCGTAGGGCAGAGGAACGTGGGCACTGAAGCTTTCTTT
>-|TRBJ2-3|TRBV6-1|-
CASGGAASRSTDTQYF
TGTGCCAGCGGGGGAGCGGCCTCCAGGAGCACAGATACGCAGTATTTT
>-|TRBJ2-5|TRBV7-9|-
CASSLEGTQYF
TGTGCCAGCAGCTTAGAAGGGACCCAGTACTTC
>-|TRBJ2-7|TRBV29-1|-
CSVEPGVGEQYF
TGCAGCGTAGAGCCAGGGGTGGGTGAGCAGTACTTC
>TRBD1|TRBJ2-4|TRBV9|-
CASSVATGATFQYF
TGTGCCAGCAGCGTAGCTACAGGGGCTACCTTTCAGTACTTC
>TRBD2|TRBJ2-1|TRBV10-2|once
CASSDISGVYNEQFF
TGCGCCAGCAGTGATATCAGCGGGGTATACAATGAGCAGTTCTTC
>TRBD1|TRBJ2-2|TRBV6-1|-
CASSAGGRVAGELFF
TGTGCCAGCAGTGCAGGGGGAAGGGTGGCCGGGGAGCTGTTTTTT
>-|TRBJ2-2|TRBV15|-
CATSQMGGELFF
TGTGCCACCTCTCAAATGGGCGGGGAGCTGTTTTTT
>-|TRBJ2-5|TRBV5-1|-
CASSLGTGPETQYF
TGCGCCAGCAGCTTGGGCACAGGGCCAGAGACCCAGTACTTC
>-|TRBJ2-7|TRBV3-1|-
CASSQVMKAYEQYF
TGTGCCAGCAGCCAAGTAATGAAGGCGTACGAGCAGTACTTC
>TRBD2|TRBJ2-3|TRBV4-1|-
CASSRLAGTSTDTQYF
TGCGCCAGCAGCCGACTAGCGGGGACTAGCACAGATACGCAGTATTTT
>-|TRBJ1-1|TRBV12-3/TRBV12-4|many
CASSFSGRSTEAFF
TGTGCCAGCAGTTTTTCCGGGAGAAGCACTGAAGCTTTCTTT
>-|TRBJ1-6|TRBV7-9|-
CASSLASASPLHF
TGTGCCAGCAGCTTAGCGTCCGCTTCACCCCTCCACTTT
>-|TRBJ2-6|TRBV7-9|few
CASSLPIESSGANVLTF
TGTGCCAGCAGCTTACCGATCGAGAGTTCTGGGGCCAACGTCCTGACTTTC
>TRBD2|TRBJ2-2|TRBV12-3/TRBV12-4|many
CASKAGLAGGFGTGELFF
TGTGCCAGCAAGGCCGGACTAGCGGGGGGTTTCGGAACCGGGGAGCTGTTTTTT
>-|TRBJ2-6|TRBV20-1|many
CSASAGSDSGANVLTF
TGCAGTGCTAGTGCTGGGTCTGACTCTGGGGCCAACGTCCTGACTTTC
>TRBD1|TRBJ2-5|TRBV29-1|-
CSGLPTGETQYF
TGCAGCGGACTCCCGACAGGGGAGACCCAGTACTTC
>TRBD1|TRBJ2-1|TRBV10-3|few
CAIRSGQSSYNEQFF
TGTGCCATCAGGTCGGGACAGAGCTCCTACAATGAGCAGTTCTTC
>-|TRBJ2-5|TRBV5-1|many
CASKKAAESPETQYF
TGCGCCAGCAAGAAGGCGGCAGAGTCCCCAGAGACCCAGTACTTC
>-|TRBJ2-7|TRBV27|few
CASSFAVSYEQYF
TGTGCCAGCAGTTTTGCAGTTTCCTACGAGCAGTACTTC
>TRBD2|TRBJ2-5|TRBV12-3/TRBV12-4|few
CASSIGLAGAQETQYF
TGTGCCAGCAGCATAGGACTAGCGGGGGCCCAAGAGACCCAGTACTTC
>-|TRBJ1-5|TRBV2|-
CASSDVGPNGQPQHF
TGTGCCAGCAGTGATGTTGGGCCCAACGGTCAGCCACAGCATTTT
>-|TRBJ1-5|TRBV3-1|few
CASSQGGAQANQPQHF
TGTGCCAGCAGCCAAGGGGGGGCGCAAGCCAATCAGCCCCAGCATTTT
>TRBD1|TRBJ2-1|TRBV9|-
CASSSMWGQGYNEQFF
TGTGCCAGCAGCTCTATGTGGGGACAGGGATACAATGAGCAGTTCTTC
>-|TRBJ2-3|TRBV6-1|-
CASSRQRTGTDTQYF
TGTGCCAGCAGCCGACAGCGAACCGGCACAGATACGCAGTATTTT
>TRBD1|TRBJ2-3|TRBV7-9|-
CASSAAGTGSVDTQYF
TGTGCCAGCAGCGCCGCCGGGACAGGGTCGGTAGATACGCAGTATTTT